Below are 4 T cell receptor beta chains sequenced from a single sample in a study of shared clonotypes between healthy human individuals. The data were produced by immunoSEQ multiplex PCR, yet TCRdb's version contains in-frame clones alone and is incomplete. In the table there are hundreds of thousands of clones, about 74% of which are singletons. Sequencing used memory CD4+ T cells sorted from blood. Subset given: CD45RA-negative fraction. Source of these receptors: a woman aged 25-40 years in good health.

CDR3: CASGKGDRDGDTQYF. For the CDR3, the DNA is TGCGCCAGCGGAAAGGGGGACAGGGACGGGGATACGCAGTATTTT. The rearrangement links TRBV5-1 to TRBJ2-3; 9 bases are shared with TRBD1. With V trimmed by 7 bases and J by 6 bases, 12 bases remained unmatched. The CDR3 runs 15 residues. Germline-derived CDR1 and CDR2 are SGHRS and YFSETQ.

The chain combines TRBV20-1 with TRBJ1-2; D gene uncertain. CDR3 length: 11 residues. The V gene's germline CDR1 is DFQATT and CDR2 SNEGSKA (reference sequence). In DNA, the CDR3 is TGCAGGCCGCCTGTGGACTATGGCTACACCTTC. Translation gives CRPPVDYGYTF.

The CDR3 region has the DNA TGTGCCAGCAGTTCAACTAGCGGGTCTAGGTTTGAGCAGTTCTTC. Its translation: CASSSTSGSRFEQFF. The chain employs TRBV28 and TRBJ2-1, with 9 bases aligning to TRBD2. The V and J ends lost 4 bases and 9 bases, in that order; junction bases with no gene match: 10. In germline, CDR1 is MDHEN, CDR2 SYDVKM. The CDR3 contains 15 residues.

This clone has just a few counts. The gene calls are TRBV6-1 and TRBJ1-1; D remains unclear. Trimming took 0 bases from V and 3 from J, leaving 8 bases between them. This CDR3 spans 14 amino acids. The germline CDR1 and CDR2 sequences are MNHNS and SASEGT. CDR3 in amino acids: CASSEAGSDTEAFF. The CDR3 DNA follows: TGTGCCAGCAGTGAAGCAGGGAGCGACACTGAAGCTTTCTTT.